Presented here are 15 T cell receptor beta chains from one specimen sequenced in a study of blood T cell repertoires in COVID-19 (TCRdb year 2020). The library was made by the immunoSEQ multiplex PCR assay. The table comes from immuneACCESS by way of TCRdb, which keeps in-frame sequences with V and J called. Part of the clones is missing from these tables; in studies checked, under half for an unresolved V gene and the rest for unknown reasons. The sample table lists some 150,000 clones, about 80% of them with a count of one. The ten largest clones add up to under 0.75% of the sample. Sequencing was carried out using peripheral blood. These receptors originate from a man in his sixties with acute or convalescent COVID-19.

The chain has TRBV3-1 (or the pseudogene TRBV3-2) and TRBJ1-2, with 12 bases matching TRBD1. Per the germline V gene, CDR1 is LGHDT and CDR2 is YNNKEL (reference sequence). The V and J ends lost 1 base and 4 bases, in that order; junction bases with no gene match: 4. CDR3 size: 16 residues. CDR3 nucleotide sequence: TGTGCCAGCAGCCAAGGGGGGACAGGGGGCCTCTATGGCTACACCTTC. This encodes CASSQGGTGGLYGYTF.

The chain has TRBV6-5 and TRBJ1-5, with 7 bases that match TRBD1. The CDR3 runs 14 residues. CDR1 is MNHEY and CDR2 is SVGAGI in the germline V gene. V shed 5 bases and J 9 bases; nucleotides not matched to a gene: 10. CDR3 sequence reads: CASSQDRYQRPQHF. In DNA form, the CDR3 reads TGTGCCAGCAGTCAGGACAGGTACCAAAGGCCCCAGCATTTT.

The chain recombines TRBV29-1 with TRBJ2-5, with 7 bases identical to TRBD2. V dropped 5 bases and J dropped 5; count of bases not matched to a gene: 5. The CDR3 covers 12 residues. In germline, CDR1 is SQVTM, CDR2 ANQGSEA. The CDR3: CSVSGVGETQYF. Written as DNA, the CDR3 is TGCAGCGTTAGCGGGGTTGGGGAGACCCAGTACTTC.

The chain links TRBV30 to TRBJ2-4; unclear D gene. V was clipped by 7 bases and J by 0 bases, with 13 bases between them. This CDR3 has 14 amino acids. The germline CDR1 and CDR2 sequences are GTSNPN and SVGIG (reference sequence). The CDR3 region has the DNA TGTGCCTCCGGGTCCTTTTTAGCCAAAAACATTCAGTACTTC. Amino acid sequence: CASGSFLAKNIQYF.

This clone has a handful of counts. This chain links TRBV6-5 with TRBJ1-2; TRBD1 matches at 7 bases. J lost 6 bases, V lost 8 bases, and 6 bases had no gene match. Germline lookup yields CDR1 MNHEY and CDR2 SVGAGI. The CDR3 totals 12 residues. DNA of the CDR3: TGTGCCAGCCAGGACAGGATCCATGGCTACACCTTC. This codes for CASQDRIHGYTF.

The chain joins TRBV27 to TRBJ2-1, with a weak D call TRBD2 (6 bases). Germline V gives CDR1 MNHEY, CDR2 SMNVEV (reference sequence). The CDR3 has 13 residues. Deletions cut 3 bases from V and 8 bases from J, with 11 bases between. CDR3 nucleotide sequence: TGTGCCAGCAGTTTCAAGAGCGGGTATGAGCAGTTCTTC. Translated: CASSFKSGYEQFF.

The J gene is TRBJ1-4, the V gene TRBV2, with D unresolved. The V end lost 6 bases, the J end lost 0 bases, and 8 bases lay between the germline ends. The CDR3 is 14 residues long. The germline V gene encodes CDR1 SNHLY and CDR2 FYNNEI. The CDR3 spells CASSPFSTNEKLFF. CDR3 bases: TGTGCCAGCAGCCCATTTTCAACTAATGAAAAACTGTTTTTT.

This sequence joins TRBV10-3 and TRBJ2-3; 10 bases line up with TRBD1. CDR1 is ENHRY, CDR2 SYGVKD, per germline. This CDR3 spans 14 amino acids. Unmatched junction bases numbered 2, after V lost 7 bases and J lost 1 base. The CDR3 DNA follows: TGTGCCATCACAGGGACAGGGGGCACAGATACGCAGTATTTT. As protein: CAITGTGGTDTQYF.

The genes are TRBV20-1 and TRBJ2-3; D is undetermined. V lost 3 bases and J lost 6, with 7 bases in between. Germline CDR1 reads DFQATT; CDR2 reads SNEGSKA (reference sequence). The CDR3 has 11 residues. CDR3 protein: CSASGADTQYF. Here the CDR3 DNA reads TGCAGTGCTAGTGGCGCCGATACGCAGTATTTT.

The rearrangement uses TRBV3-1 (or the pseudogene TRBV3-2) and TRBJ2-7; a possible D gene is TRBD2 (5 bases). Trimming stripped 0 bases from V and 0 bases from J, with 9 bases between. Germline CDR1 is LGHDT and CDR2 is YNNKEL (reference sequence). There are 15 residues in the CDR3. The CDR3 nucleotides read TGTGCCAGCAGCCAAGAGGGAGTAAGCTCCTACGAGCAGTACTTC. Amino acids: CASSQEGVSSYEQYF.

The chain uses TRBV6-2 or TRBV6-3 and TRBJ2-7, with TRBD2 matching over 13 bases. Germline V gene lookup returns CDR1 MNHEY and CDR2 SVGEGT. V was clipped by 4 bases and J by 3 bases; unmatched bases: 6. CDR3 length: 16 residues. In nucleotides, the CDR3 is TGTGCCAGCAGTTCCGTTCGACTAGCGGGGGGCTACGAGCAGTACTTC. Translation: CASSSVRLAGGYEQYF.

This chain links TRBV5-4 with TRBJ1-2, with a weak D call TRBD1 (6 bases). The germline V and J ends were trimmed by 0 bases and 2 bases, with 11 bases remaining between them. The CDR3 contains 15 residues. Germline V gene data show CDR1 as SGHNT and CDR2 as YYREEE (reference sequence). The CDR3 spells CASSLENRENYGYTF. DNA for the CDR3: TGTGCCAGCAGCTTGGAGAACAGGGAAAACTATGGCTACACCTTC.

Of note for this clone: The same CDR3 also results from other DNA sequences found in this sample. The chain employs TRBV10-3 and TRBJ1-5, with D tentatively TRBD1 (6 bases). V shed 4 bases and J shed 4 bases, with 8 bases lying between them. The germline V gene encodes CDR1 ENHRY and CDR2 SYGVKD. The CDR3 totals 13 residues. The DNA of the CDR3 is TGTGCCATCAGTGGACAGGCGAATCAGCCCCAGCATTTT. This codes for CAISGQANQPQHF.

In regard to this clone: This same CDR3 is encoded by further DNA sequences in the sample. The chain employs TRBV5-6 and TRBJ2-3; TRBD2 agrees at 11 bases. CDR1 SGHDT and CDR2 YYEEEE come from the germline V gene. With V trimmed by 1 base and J by 3 bases, 4 bases remained unmatched. The CDR3 length is 16 residues. The CDR3 DNA reads TGTGCCAGCAGCTTGACTAGCGGGGGCCGGACAGATACGCAGTATTTT. As protein: CASSLTSGGRTDTQYF.

The chain recombines TRBV5-6 with TRBJ1-2; 12 positions agree with TRBD1. V trimming: 4 bases; J trimming: 2 bases; junction bases outside the gene matches: 6. Germline V lookup: CDR1 SGHDT, CDR2 YYEEEE. CDR3 length equals 16 residues. CDR3 coding DNA: TGTGCCAGCAGCCCGGGACAGGGGGCGCGAAACTATGGCTACACCTTC. As protein: CASSPGQGARNYGYTF.